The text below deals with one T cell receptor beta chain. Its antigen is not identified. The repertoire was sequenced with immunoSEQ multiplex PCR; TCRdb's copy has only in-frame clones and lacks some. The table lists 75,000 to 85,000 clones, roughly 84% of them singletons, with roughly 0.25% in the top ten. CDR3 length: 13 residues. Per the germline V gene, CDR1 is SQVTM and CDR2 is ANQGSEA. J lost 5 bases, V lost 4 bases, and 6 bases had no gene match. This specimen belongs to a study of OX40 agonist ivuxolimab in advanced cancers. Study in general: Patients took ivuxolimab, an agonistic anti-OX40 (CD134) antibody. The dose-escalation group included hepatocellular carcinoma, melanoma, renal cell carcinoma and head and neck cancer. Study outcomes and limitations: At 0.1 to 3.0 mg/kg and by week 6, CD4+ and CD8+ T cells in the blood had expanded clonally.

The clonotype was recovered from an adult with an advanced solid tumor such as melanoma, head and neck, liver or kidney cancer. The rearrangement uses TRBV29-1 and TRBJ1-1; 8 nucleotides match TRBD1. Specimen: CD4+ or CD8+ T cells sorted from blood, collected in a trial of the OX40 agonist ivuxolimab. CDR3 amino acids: CSVGQGLRTEAFF. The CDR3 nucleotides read TGCAGCGTTGGACAGGGGCTTCGGACTGAAGCTTTCTTT. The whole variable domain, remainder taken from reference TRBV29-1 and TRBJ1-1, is SAVISQKPSRDICQRGTSLTIQCQVDSQVTMMFWYRQQPGQSLTLIATANQGSEATYESGFVIDKFPISRPNLTFSTLTVSNMSPEDSSIYLCSVGQGLRTEAFFGQGTRLTVV.